These T cell receptor beta chains were read from a single sample in a study of molecular identifiers for immune sequencing clone quantification. TCRdb re-analysed the PCR reads in MiXCR, keeping a single row per CDR3 protein. The profile shows approximately 500,000 distinct CDR3 sequences, around 25% of them singletons. The sequenced sample was naive CD8+ T cells from blood, with Jurkat cell RNA spiked in. All receptors come from a human donor in good health. Some libraries in this study had Jurkat cell RNA spiked in. Both conserved end residues are part of each CDR3. Fields, in order: J gene, D gene, V gene, clone size, CDR3 protein, CDR3 DNA. D genes are given only for firm matches. Size tells how often a clone was seen (once, few, many) or the class of an expanded clone, and some rows leave it out.

j_gene: TRBJ1-2
d_gene: TRBD1
v_gene: TRBV7-8
abundance: few
CDR3aa: CASTESGQGIYGYTF
CDR3nt: TGTGCCAGCACCGAAAGCGGACAGGGGATATATGGCTACACCTTC

j_gene: TRBJ2-5
d_gene: .
v_gene: TRBV29-1
abundance: many
CDR3aa: CSVEQPETQYF
CDR3nt: TGCAGCGTTGAACAGCCAGAGACCCAGTACTTC

j_gene: TRBJ2-7
d_gene: .
v_gene: TRBV29-1
abundance: few
CDR3aa: CSLGGRMYEQYF
CDR3nt: TGCAGCTTAGGCGGGCGAATGTACGAGCAGTACTTC

j_gene: TRBJ1-1
d_gene: TRBD1
v_gene: TRBV6-5
abundance: .
CDR3aa: CASITGGSEAFF
CDR3nt: TGTGCCAGCATCACAGGGGGGAGTGAAGCTTTCTTT

j_gene: TRBJ2-3
d_gene: .
v_gene: TRBV4-3
abundance: few
CDR3aa: CASRQSLAVTDTQYF
CDR3nt: TGCGCCAGCAGGCAATCACTAGCAGTCACAGATACGCAGTATTTT

j_gene: TRBJ2-7
d_gene: .
v_gene: TRBV27
abundance: few
CDR3aa: CASSWRDNYEQYF
CDR3nt: TGTGCCAGCAGTTGGAGGGACAATTACGAGCAGTACTTC

j_gene: TRBJ2-2
d_gene: .
v_gene: TRBV12-3/TRBV12-4
abundance: few
CDR3aa: CASSWLATGELFF
CDR3nt: TGTGCCAGCAGTTGGCTAGCGACCGGGGAGCTGTTTTTT

j_gene: TRBJ2-5
d_gene: .
v_gene: TRBV24-1
abundance: .
CDR3aa: CATSDSQGNQETQYF
CDR3nt: TGTGCCACCAGTGATTCGCAGGGTAACCAAGAGACCCAGTACTTC

j_gene: TRBJ2-1
d_gene: TRBD2
v_gene: TRBV7-3
abundance: .
CDR3aa: CASSLYPSGNEQFF
CDR3nt: TGTGCCAGCAGCTTATACCCTAGCGGAAACGAGCAGTTCTTC

j_gene: TRBJ1-4
d_gene: .
v_gene: TRBV4-1
abundance: few
CDR3aa: CASSQVEGGGEKLFF
CDR3nt: TGCGCCAGCAGCCAAGTTGAGGGAGGAGGTGAAAAACTGTTTTTT

j_gene: TRBJ1-6
d_gene: .
v_gene: TRBV21-1
abundance: .
CDR3aa: CASTRDKGDSPLHF
CDR3nt: TGTGCCAGCACTAGGGACAAGGGAGATTCACCCCTCCACTTT

j_gene: TRBJ1-5
d_gene: .
v_gene: TRBV12-3/TRBV12-4
abundance: few
CDR3aa: CASSYSGGGRSGPQPQHF
CDR3nt: TGTGCCAGCAGTTATTCGGGGGGCGGCAGGTCCGGCCCTCAGCCCCAGCATTTT

j_gene: TRBJ1-5
d_gene: TRBD1
v_gene: TRBV4-1
abundance: .
CDR3aa: CASSDRGGSQPQHF
CDR3nt: TGCGCCAGCAGCGACAGGGGCGGTAGTCAGCCCCAGCATTTT

j_gene: TRBJ2-3
d_gene: TRBD2
v_gene: TRBV23-1
abundance: many
CDR3aa: CASSQSLAGRDTQYF
CDR3nt: TGCGCCAGCAGTCAGTCCCTAGCGGGGAGGGATACGCAGTATTTT

j_gene: TRBJ1-2
d_gene: .
v_gene: TRBV28
abundance: .
CDR3aa: CASSVTGSGYTF
CDR3nt: TGTGCCAGCAGCGTTACAGGTTCGGGCTACACCTTC

j_gene: TRBJ2-7
d_gene: TRBD1
v_gene: TRBV11-2
abundance: once
CDR3aa: CASSFVRGRIEQYF
CDR3nt: TGTGCCAGCAGCTTCGTAAGGGGGCGGATTGAGCAGTACTTC

j_gene: TRBJ2-2
d_gene: TRBD2
v_gene: TRBV7-6
abundance: few
CDR3aa: CASSLDHPGAGLNTGELFF
CDR3nt: TGTGCCAGCAGCTTAGACCACCCAGGAGCGGGGCTAAACACCGGGGAGCTGTTTTTT

j_gene: TRBJ2-7
d_gene: TRBD1
v_gene: TRBV20-1
abundance: many
CDR3aa: CSARGPGQGADEQYF
CDR3nt: TGCAGTGCTAGGGGCCCGGGACAGGGGGCTGACGAGCAGTACTTC

j_gene: TRBJ1-2
d_gene: TRBD1
v_gene: TRBV7-9
abundance: few
CDR3aa: CASSLPHLEDRPLTF
CDR3nt: TGTGCCAGCAGCTTACCCCATTTAGAGGACAGGCCCCTCACCTTC

j_gene: TRBJ2-1
d_gene: .
v_gene: TRBV27
abundance: .
CDR3aa: CASSREGVSLEQFF
CDR3nt: TGTGCCAGCAGTCGAGAGGGGGTGTCACTTGAGCAGTTCTTC

j_gene: TRBJ1-1
d_gene: .
v_gene: TRBV28
abundance: .
CDR3aa: CASSQRVWGGVRENTEAFF
CDR3nt: TGTGCCAGCAGCCAAAGGGTTTGGGGGGGAGTGCGGGAGAACACTGAAGCTTTCTTT

j_gene: TRBJ2-3
d_gene: TRBD1
v_gene: TRBV4-3
abundance: few
CDR3aa: CASSQATGGRDTQYF
CDR3nt: TGCGCCAGCAGCCAAGCCACAGGGGGTAGAGATACGCAGTATTTT

j_gene: TRBJ1-4
d_gene: TRBD1
v_gene: TRBV12-3/TRBV12-4
abundance: many
CDR3aa: CASSSPGQGVEKLFF
CDR3nt: TGTGCCAGCAGTTCTCCGGGACAGGGAGTTGAAAAACTGTTTTTT

j_gene: TRBJ1-4
d_gene: TRBD1
v_gene: TRBV6-1
abundance: few
CDR3aa: CASSERDRATNEKLFF
CDR3nt: TGTGCCAGCAGTGAAAGGGACAGAGCAACTAATGAAAAACTGTTTTTT

j_gene: TRBJ2-7
d_gene: TRBD1
v_gene: TRBV4-1
abundance: .
CDR3aa: CTSSPRTGKYEQYF
CDR3nt: TGCACCAGCAGCCCTAGGACAGGGAAATACGAGCAGTACTTC

j_gene: TRBJ1-1
d_gene: TRBD1
v_gene: TRBV6-5
abundance: few
CDR3aa: CASSYGDRGWNTEAFF
CDR3nt: TGTGCCAGCAGTTACGGGGACAGGGGCTGGAACACTGAAGCTTTCTTT

j_gene: TRBJ2-5
d_gene: TRBD2
v_gene: TRBV20-1
abundance: .
CDR3aa: CSARDFALAVQETRYF
CDR3nt: TGCAGTGCTAGAGATTTCGCGCTAGCGGTCCAAGAGACCCGGTACTTC

j_gene: TRBJ2-2
d_gene: .
v_gene: TRBV3-1
abundance: .
CDR3aa: CASSPRGPPDTGELFF
CDR3nt: TGTGCCAGCAGCCCCCGGGGACCTCCGGACACCGGGGAGCTGTTTTTT

j_gene: TRBJ2-3
d_gene: TRBD2
v_gene: TRBV4-1
abundance: .
CDR3aa: CASKDGASGGIDTQYF
CDR3nt: TGCGCCAGCAAAGACGGGGCTAGCGGGGGTATAGATACGCAGTATTTT

j_gene: TRBJ1-1
d_gene: .
v_gene: TRBV27
abundance: .
CDR3aa: CASSPTRLNTEAFF
CDR3nt: TGTGCCAGCAGCCCCACGCGACTGAACACTGAAGCTTTCTTT

j_gene: TRBJ2-7
d_gene: TRBD1
v_gene: TRBV10-3
abundance: .
CDR3aa: CAISASDRVEQYF
CDR3nt: TGTGCCATCAGTGCGTCCGACAGGGTCGAGCAGTACTTC

j_gene: TRBJ2-3
d_gene: .
v_gene: TRBV19
abundance: few
CDR3aa: CASASSAYTDTQYF
CDR3nt: TGTGCCAGCGCCTCTAGCGCCTACACAGATACGCAGTATTTT

j_gene: TRBJ2-7
d_gene: .
v_gene: TRBV7-2
abundance: many
CDR3aa: CASGPGYEQYF
CDR3nt: TGTGCCAGCGGGCCGGGGTACGAGCAGTACTTC

j_gene: TRBJ2-7
d_gene: .
v_gene: TRBV11-3
abundance: .
CDR3aa: CASSFSGHSYEQYF
CDR3nt: TGTGCCAGCAGCTTTTCCGGGCACTCCTACGAGCAGTACTTC

j_gene: TRBJ2-3
d_gene: TRBD2
v_gene: TRBV20-1
abundance: few
CDR3aa: CSASRRASGVADTQYF
CDR3nt: TGCAGTGCTAGTAGGCGGGCTAGCGGGGTTGCTGATACGCAGTATTTT

j_gene: TRBJ1-5
d_gene: .
v_gene: TRBV5-6
abundance: many
CDR3aa: CASSFMGNSNQPQHF
CDR3nt: TGTGCCAGCAGCTTTATGGGAAATAGCAATCAGCCCCAGCATTTT

j_gene: TRBJ2-1
d_gene: .
v_gene: TRBV11-2
abundance: many
CDR3aa: CASSSELDNEQFF
CDR3nt: TGTGCCAGCAGCTCCGAACTAGACAATGAGCAGTTCTTC

j_gene: TRBJ1-1
d_gene: .
v_gene: TRBV29-1
abundance: .
CDR3aa: CSVGAVSEAFF
CDR3nt: TGCAGCGTTGGTGCGGTATCTGAAGCTTTCTTT

j_gene: TRBJ2-5
d_gene: .
v_gene: TRBV29-1
abundance: few
CDR3aa: CSVDDTMGETQYF
CDR3nt: TGCAGCGTTGACGACACAATGGGGGAGACCCAGTACTTC

j_gene: TRBJ2-5
d_gene: .
v_gene: TRBV5-1
abundance: many
CDR3aa: CASSWRMPYQETQYF
CDR3nt: TGCGCCAGCAGCTGGAGGATGCCGTACCAAGAGACCCAGTACTTC

j_gene: TRBJ2-7
d_gene: TRBD2
v_gene: TRBV7-9
abundance: .
CDR3aa: CASSLPAGGPHEKYF
CDR3nt: TGTGCCAGCAGCTTACCAGCGGGAGGGCCCCACGAGAAGTACTTC

j_gene: TRBJ1-3
d_gene: TRBD1
v_gene: TRBV20-1
abundance: .
CDR3aa: CSASEGAKRGFGNAIYF
CDR3nt: TGCAGTGCTAGTGAGGGGGCAAAGCGAGGTTTTGGAAACGCCATATATTTT

j_gene: TRBJ1-5
d_gene: .
v_gene: TRBV19
abundance: many
CDR3aa: CASSIFWEYLDQPQHF
CDR3nt: TGTGCCAGTAGTATATTCTGGGAGTACCTGGATCAGCCCCAGCATTTT

j_gene: TRBJ2-5
d_gene: TRBD2
v_gene: TRBV28
abundance: .
CDR3aa: CASSPRGAGGQETQYF
CDR3nt: TGTGCCAGCAGCCCGAGGGGAGCGGGGGGACAAGAGACCCAGTACTTC

j_gene: TRBJ2-7
d_gene: .
v_gene: TRBV27
abundance: few
CDR3aa: CASSLSGAVGYEQYF
CDR3nt: TGTGCCAGCAGTTTATCCGGAGCTGTTGGGTACGAGCAGTACTTC

j_gene: TRBJ2-3
d_gene: TRBD1
v_gene: TRBV2
abundance: many
CDR3aa: CASRDDRGTEDTQYF
CDR3nt: TGTGCCAGCAGAGATGACAGGGGGACCGAAGATACGCAGTATTTT

j_gene: TRBJ2-7
d_gene: .
v_gene: TRBV6-2/TRBV6-3
abundance: once
CDR3aa: CASRYAGYEQYF
CDR3nt: TGTGCCAGCAGGTACGCAGGGTACGAGCAGTACTTC

j_gene: TRBJ2-5
d_gene: TRBD1
v_gene: TRBV20-1
abundance: few
CDR3aa: CSARDVTGGAFHETQYF
CDR3nt: TGCAGTGCTAGAGACGTAACAGGGGGCGCGTTCCATGAGACCCAGTACTTC

j_gene: TRBJ2-7
d_gene: .
v_gene: TRBV14
abundance: many
CDR3aa: CASSQEVVGGHEQYF
CDR3nt: TGTGCCAGCAGCCAAGAGGTTGTTGGGGGGCACGAGCAGTACTTC

j_gene: TRBJ2-4
d_gene: .
v_gene: TRBV6-2/TRBV6-3
abundance: .
CDR3aa: CASSYSKVWGWADIQYF
CDR3nt: TGTGCCAGCAGTTACTCGAAGGTTTGGGGCTGGGCGGACATTCAGTACTTC

j_gene: TRBJ2-7
d_gene: TRBD2
v_gene: TRBV27
abundance: .
CDR3aa: CASRSLALEQYF
CDR3nt: TGTGCCAGCAGGTCACTAGCGCTGGAGCAGTACTTC

j_gene: TRBJ1-1
d_gene: .
v_gene: TRBV19
abundance: few
CDR3aa: CASSIDPLQVTEAFF
CDR3nt: TGTGCCAGTAGTATAGATCCCCTTCAGGTCACTGAAGCTTTCTTT

j_gene: TRBJ2-3
d_gene: .
v_gene: TRBV11-2
abundance: .
CDR3aa: CASSLAGRRLDTQYF
CDR3nt: TGTGCCAGCAGCTTAGCGGGACGGAGACTAGATACGCAGTATTTT

j_gene: TRBJ2-3
d_gene: .
v_gene: TRBV7-9
abundance: .
CDR3aa: CAGSLNGLYDTQYF
CDR3nt: TGTGCCGGCAGCTTAAATGGACTATATGATACGCAGTATTTT